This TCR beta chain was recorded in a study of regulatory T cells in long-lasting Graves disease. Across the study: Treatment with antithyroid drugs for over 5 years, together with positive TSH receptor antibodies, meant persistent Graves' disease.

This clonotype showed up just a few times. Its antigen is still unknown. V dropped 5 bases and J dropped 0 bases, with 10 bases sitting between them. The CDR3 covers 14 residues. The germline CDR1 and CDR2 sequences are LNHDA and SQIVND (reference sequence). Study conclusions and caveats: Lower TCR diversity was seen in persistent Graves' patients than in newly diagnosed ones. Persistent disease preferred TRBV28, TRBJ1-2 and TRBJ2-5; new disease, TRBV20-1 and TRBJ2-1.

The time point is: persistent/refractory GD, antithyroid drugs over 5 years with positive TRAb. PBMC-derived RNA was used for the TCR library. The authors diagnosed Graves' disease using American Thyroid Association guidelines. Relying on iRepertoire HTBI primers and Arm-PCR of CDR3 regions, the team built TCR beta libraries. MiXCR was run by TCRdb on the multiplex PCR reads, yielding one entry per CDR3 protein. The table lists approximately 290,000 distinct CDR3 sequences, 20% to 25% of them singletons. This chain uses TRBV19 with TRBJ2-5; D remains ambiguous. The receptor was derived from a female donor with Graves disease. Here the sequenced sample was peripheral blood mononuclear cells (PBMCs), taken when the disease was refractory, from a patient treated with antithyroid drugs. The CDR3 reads CASSAGSYQETQYF. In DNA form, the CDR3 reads TGTGCCAGTAGTGCAGGATCGTACCAAGAGACCCAGTACTTC.